This TCR beta chain was retrieved from a study of technical replicates of blood from a handful of donors. TCRdb's table, derived via immunoSEQ multiplex PCR, lists solely in-frame clones and lacks some. This sample has under 70,000 clones, with 91% found just once. Germline V gene data show CDR1 as SGHRS and CDR2 as YFSETQ. V shed 4 bases and J 9 bases; nucleotides not matched to a gene: 7. The CDR3 has 15 residues. The sequence was obtained from a human donor in good health. Some clones in this sample may be carry-over from other donors' samples. The chain uses TRBV5-1 and TRBJ2-1; 13 bases are shared with TRBD2. The sequencing input was PBMCs. CDR3 loop: CASSVRTSGSGEQFF. The CDR3 coding sequence is TGCGCCAGCAGCGTACGGACTAGCGGGAGTGGTGAGCAGTTCTTC.